This TCR beta chain originates from a study of identical twins. Germline values: CDR1 KGHDR, CDR2 SFDVKD. J lost 5 bases, V lost 0 bases, and 5 bases had no gene match. This CDR3 is 16 amino acids long. cDNA molecules carried unique molecular identifiers, and template switching added a universal primer site. TCRdb itself ran the 5' RACE reads through MiXCR, one entry per CDR3 protein. Here the sample spans more than 400,000 distinct CDR3 sequences, about 15% being singletons. This sample was shared with a second study, whose subject was yellow fever vaccine responses in identical twins.

Sequencing used CD4+ T cells sorted from blood. This clonotype was obtained from a young woman in good health. This chain connects TRBV24-1 to TRBJ2-1; TRBD2 matches at 8 bases. This chain's CDR3 is CATSDLKLAENNEQFF. The CDR3 bases are TGTGCCACCAGTGATTTGAAACTAGCGGAAAACAATGAGCAGTTCTTC.